This T cell receptor (beta chain) was profiled in a study of identical twins. The CDR3 spans 11 residues. CDR1 and CDR2 (germline): MNHNY, SVGAGI (reference sequence). The germline V and J ends were trimmed by 7 bases and 6 bases, with 10 bases remaining between them. The table lists this clonotype with a few counts. TCRdb fed the 5' RACE reads into MiXCR, producing one record per CDR3 protein. The table includes 1.5 million to 2 million distinct CDR3 sequences, around a third detected once. The sequence was obtained from a newborn girl in good health. Sequencing was carried out using cord blood. This sequence joins TRBV6-6 and TRBJ2-7; D is unclear. The DNA for the CDR3 is TGTGCCAGCAAACTCCAGTCCGAGCAGTACTTC. As protein: CASKLQSEQYF.